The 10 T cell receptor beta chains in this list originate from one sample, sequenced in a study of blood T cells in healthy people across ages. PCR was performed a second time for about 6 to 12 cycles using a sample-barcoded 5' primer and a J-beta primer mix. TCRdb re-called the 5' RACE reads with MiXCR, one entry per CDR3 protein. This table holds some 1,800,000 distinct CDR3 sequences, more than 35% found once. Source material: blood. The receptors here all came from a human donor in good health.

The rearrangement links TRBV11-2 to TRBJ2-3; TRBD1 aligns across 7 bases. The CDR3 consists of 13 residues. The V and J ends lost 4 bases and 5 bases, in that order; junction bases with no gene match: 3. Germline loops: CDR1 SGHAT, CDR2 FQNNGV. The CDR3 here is CASSSDREDTQYF. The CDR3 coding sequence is TGTGCCAGCAGCTCAGACAGGGAAGATACGCAGTATTTT.

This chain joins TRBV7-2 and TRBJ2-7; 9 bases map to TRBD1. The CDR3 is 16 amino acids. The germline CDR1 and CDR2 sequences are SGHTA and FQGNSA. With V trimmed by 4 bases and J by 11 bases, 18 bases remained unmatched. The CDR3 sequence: CASSYNLGQGLGGKYF. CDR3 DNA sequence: TGTGCCAGCAGCTATAATCTGGGACAGGGACTGGGTGGGAAGTACTTC.

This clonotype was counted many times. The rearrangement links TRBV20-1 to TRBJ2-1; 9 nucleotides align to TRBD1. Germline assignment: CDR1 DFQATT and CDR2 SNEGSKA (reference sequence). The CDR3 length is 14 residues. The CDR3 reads CSARQGGTYNEQFF. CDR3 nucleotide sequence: TGCAGCGCCAGACAGGGGGGTACGTACAATGAGCAGTTCTTC.

The CDR3: CASSRFISLLGAEETQYF. In DNA, the CDR3 is TGTGCCAGCAGCCGTTTTATTTCATTATTGGGGGCCGAGGAGACCCAGTACTTC. The rearrangement uses TRBV5-6 and TRBJ2-5; D is perhaps TRBD1 (6 bases). Trimming stripped 4 bases from V and 5 bases from J, with 27 bases between. CDR3 length: 18 residues. The germline V gene has CDR1 SGHDT and CDR2 YYEEEE. Drawing the rest from reference TRBV5-6 and TRBJ2-5, the complete variable domain is DAGVTQSPTHLIKTRGQQVTLRCSPKSGHDTVSWYQQALGQGPQFIFQYYEEEERQRGNFPDRFSGHQFPNYSSELNVNALLLGDSALYLCASSRFISLLGAEETQYFGPGTRLLVL.

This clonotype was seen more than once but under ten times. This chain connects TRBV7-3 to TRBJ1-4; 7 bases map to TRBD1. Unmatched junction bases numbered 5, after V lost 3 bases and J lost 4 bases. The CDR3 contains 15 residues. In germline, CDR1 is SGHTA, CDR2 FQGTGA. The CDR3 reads CASSFRDSHNEKLFF. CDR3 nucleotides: TGTGCCAGCAGCTTCCGGGACAGCCATAATGAAAAACTGTTTTTT.

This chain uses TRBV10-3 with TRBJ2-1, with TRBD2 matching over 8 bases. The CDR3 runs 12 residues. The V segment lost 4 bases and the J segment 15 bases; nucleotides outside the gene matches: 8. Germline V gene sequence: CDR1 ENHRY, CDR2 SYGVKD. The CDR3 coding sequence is TGTGCCATCAGTGGGGGTGGGACTAGTCTGTTCTTC. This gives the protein CAISGGGTSLFF.

This CDR3 is CASAPFYSNQPQHF. The DNA of the CDR3 is TGTGCTAGTGCGCCGTTCTATAGCAATCAGCCCCAGCATTTT. This chain connects TRBV12-5 to TRBJ1-5, with no clear D. The CDR3 consists of 14 residues. Germline lookup yields CDR1 LGHNT and CDR2 FRNRAP. Trimming took off 7 bases at V and 0 bases at J, with 10 bases between the two ends.

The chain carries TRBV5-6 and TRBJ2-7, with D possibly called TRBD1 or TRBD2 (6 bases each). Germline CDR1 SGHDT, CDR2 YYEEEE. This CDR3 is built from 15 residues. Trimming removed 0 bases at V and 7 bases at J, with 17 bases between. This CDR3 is CASSLVGGQPGEQYF. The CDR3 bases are TGTGCCAGCAGCTTGGTGGGAGGACAGCCGGGGGAGCAGTACTTC. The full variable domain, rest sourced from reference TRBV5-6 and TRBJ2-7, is DAGVTQSPTHLIKTRGQQVTLRCSPKSGHDTVSWYQQALGQGPQFIFQYYEEEERQRGNFPDRFSGHQFPNYSSELNVNALLLGDSALYLCASSLVGGQPGEQYFGPGTRLTVT.

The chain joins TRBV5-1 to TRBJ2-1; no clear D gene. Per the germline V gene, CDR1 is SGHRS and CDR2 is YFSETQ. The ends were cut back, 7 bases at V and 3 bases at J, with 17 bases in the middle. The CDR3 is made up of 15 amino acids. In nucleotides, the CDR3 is TGCGCCAGCTTCAGCCGAGACGTCGGCTACAATGAGCAGTTCTTC. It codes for CASFSRDVGYNEQFF.

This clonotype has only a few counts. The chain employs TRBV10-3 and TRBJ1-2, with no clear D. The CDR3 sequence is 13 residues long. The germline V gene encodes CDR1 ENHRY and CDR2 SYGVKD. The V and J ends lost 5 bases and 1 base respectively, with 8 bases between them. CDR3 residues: CAISRGNNYGYTF. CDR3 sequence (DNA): TGTGCCATCAGTCGTGGAAATAACTATGGCTACACCTTC.